The next 7 T cell receptor beta chains were all read from a single sample in a study of blood T cell repertoires in COVID-19 (dated by TCRdb to about 2020). The protocol used for the library was the immunoSEQ multiplex PCR assay. The table was pulled from immuneACCESS by TCRdb, which kept in-frame rearrangements only. Such tables lose some clones; where checked, under half of the loss comes from unresolved V genes, and the rest has no known cause. For this sample there are 200,000 to 300,000 clones; about 80% appear just once. Clones ranked in the top ten supply about 3.9% of the sample. The sequenced sample consisted of PBMCs or T cells enriched from blood (not recorded which). The origin of the receptors is a woman aged 40 to 49 who had been exposed to COVID-19.

V and J are TRBV24-1 and TRBJ2-5; 9 bases match TRBD1. Germline CDR1 KGHDR, CDR2 SFDVKD. V lost 3 bases, J lost 1 base, and 2 bases stayed unmatched. The CDR3 is 15 amino acids. Written as DNA, the CDR3 is TGTGCCACCAGTGATGGGACAGGGAGCCAAGAGACCCAGTACTTC. This sequence encodes CATSDGTGSQETQYF.

The CDR3 loop reads CASVPGGRTDTQYF. The DNA for the CDR3 is TGTGCTAGTGTCCCAGGGGGGCGCACAGATACGCAGTATTTT. The gene calls are TRBV12-5 and TRBJ2-3, with D possibly TRBD1 on 7 matching bases. V was clipped by 7 bases and J by 1 base, with 12 bases between them. Germline V gene lookup returns CDR1 LGHNT and CDR2 FRNRAP. The CDR3 runs to 14 residues.

This chain uses TRBV19 with TRBJ1-2; 9 bases line up with TRBD1. Germline V CDR1 and CDR2: LNHDA, SQIVND (reference sequence). CDR3 length: 15 amino acids. V shed 4 bases, J shed 8 bases, and the junction held 11 bases outside the gene matches. Here the CDR3 reads CASSTRDRENRGYTF. The CDR3, as DNA: TGTGCCAGTAGTACCCGGGACAGGGAAAATCGGGGCTACACCTTC.

The rearrangement links TRBV11-2 to TRBJ2-5; 8 positions match TRBD2. V was clipped by 4 bases and J by 2 bases; unmatched bases: 3. This CDR3 region has 14 residues. Germline-derived CDR1 and CDR2 are SGHAT and FQNNGV. CDR3: CASSSGLAQETQYF. CDR3 DNA: TGTGCCAGCAGCTCCGGACTAGCACAAGAGACCCAGTACTTC.

The chain employs TRBV6-5 and TRBJ2-7; 10 bases map to TRBD1. Per the germline V gene, CDR1 is MNHEY and CDR2 is SVGAGI. Trimming removed 4 bases from V and 3 bases from J; junction bases left unmatched: 6. The CDR3 loop spans 15 amino acids. The CDR3 region is CASSSPGQGRYEQYF. CDR3 bases: TGTGCCAGCAGTTCACCGGGACAGGGGCGCTACGAGCAGTACTTC.

CDR3 nucleotide sequence: TGTGCCAGCAGCCCGCAGGGACAGGGGAGTTTCGACGAGCAGTACTTC. Its protein product is CASSPQGQGSFDEQYF. The chain recombines TRBV7-9 with TRBJ2-7, with 10 positions matching TRBD1. V lost 5 bases to trimming and J lost 5 bases; unmatched junction nucleotides: 12. Per germline, CDR1 SEHNR and CDR2 FQNEAQ (reference sequence). There are 16 residues in the CDR3. Full variable domain (missing parts from reference TRBV7-9 and TRBJ2-7): DTGVSQNPRHKITKRGQNVTFRCDPISEHNRLYWYRQTLGQGPEFLTYFQNEAQLEKSRLLSDRFSAERPKGSFSTLEIQRTEQGDSAMYLCASSPQGQGSFDEQYFGPGTRLTVT.

V gene TRBV6-5 combines with J gene TRBJ1-2, with D unresolved. Trimming stripped 0 bases from V and 8 bases from J, with 19 bases between. This CDR3 spans 16 amino acids. Germline CDR1 MNHEY, CDR2 SVGAGI. As DNA, the CDR3 is TGTGCCAGCAGTTACTCGATTTCCAGTGAGTTGGGCGGCTACACCTTC. Translated: CASSYSISSELGGYTF.